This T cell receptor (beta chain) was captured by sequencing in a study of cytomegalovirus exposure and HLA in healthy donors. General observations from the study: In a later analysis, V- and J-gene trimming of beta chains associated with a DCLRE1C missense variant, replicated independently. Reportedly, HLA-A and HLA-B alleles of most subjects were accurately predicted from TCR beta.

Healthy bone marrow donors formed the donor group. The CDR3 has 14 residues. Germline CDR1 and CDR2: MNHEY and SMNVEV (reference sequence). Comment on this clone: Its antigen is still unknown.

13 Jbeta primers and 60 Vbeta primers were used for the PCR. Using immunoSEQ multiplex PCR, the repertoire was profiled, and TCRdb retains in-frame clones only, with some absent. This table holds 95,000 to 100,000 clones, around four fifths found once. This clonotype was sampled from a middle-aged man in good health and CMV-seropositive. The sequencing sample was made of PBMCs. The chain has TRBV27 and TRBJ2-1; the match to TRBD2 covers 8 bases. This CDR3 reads CATGSGSSYNEQFF. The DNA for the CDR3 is TGTGCTACCGGGAGCGGGAGCTCCTACAATGAGCAGTTCTTC.